The clone carrying this T cell receptor (beta chain) has ten or more counts. As yet, its antigen is unknown. By 5'RACE with 10-nucleotide random UMIs, the cDNA was made. Each CDR3 protein gets one entry after TCRdb re-called the 5' RACE reads with MiXCR. Counted here are more than 30,000 distinct CDR3 sequences, about 4.5% occurring once; the ten biggest clones make up roughly 24%. This sample stems from a study of neurological immune-mediated disorders. Study-level results: Patients with HTLV-1-associated myelopathy showed the most TCR clonal expansion. Those with multiple sclerosis showed the least, falling below healthy controls.

The CDR3 runs to 13 residues. With 3 bases removed from V and 2 bases from J, the gap between germline ends came to 7 bases. From germline, CDR1 is SGHRS and CDR2 YFSETQ. Unsorted libraries were generated from 2 million PBMCs. These cells had been stored in RNAlater at -80 C. The sample was PBMCs. V and J are TRBV5-1 and TRBJ2-3; D remains ambiguous. The receptor comes from a man aged 18 to 29 in good health. Here the CDR3 reads CASSWVSTDTQYF. The CDR3 nucleotides are TGCGCCAGCAGCTGGGTGTCCACAGATACGCAGTATTTT.